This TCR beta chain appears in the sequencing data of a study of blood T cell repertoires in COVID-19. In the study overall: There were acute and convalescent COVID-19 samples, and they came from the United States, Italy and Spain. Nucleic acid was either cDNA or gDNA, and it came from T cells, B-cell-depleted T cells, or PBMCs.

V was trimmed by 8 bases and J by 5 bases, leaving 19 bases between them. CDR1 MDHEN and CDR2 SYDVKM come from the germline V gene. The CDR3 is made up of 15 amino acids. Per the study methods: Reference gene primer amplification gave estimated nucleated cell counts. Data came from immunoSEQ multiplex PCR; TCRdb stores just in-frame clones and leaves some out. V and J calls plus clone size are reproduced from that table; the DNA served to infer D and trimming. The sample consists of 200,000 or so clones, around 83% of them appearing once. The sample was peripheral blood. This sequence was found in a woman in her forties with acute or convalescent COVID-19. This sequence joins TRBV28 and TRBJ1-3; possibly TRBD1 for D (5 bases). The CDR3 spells CASESAAGTRNTIYF. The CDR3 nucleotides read TGTGCCAGCGAATCGGCGGCGGGGACGCGAAACACCATATATTTT.